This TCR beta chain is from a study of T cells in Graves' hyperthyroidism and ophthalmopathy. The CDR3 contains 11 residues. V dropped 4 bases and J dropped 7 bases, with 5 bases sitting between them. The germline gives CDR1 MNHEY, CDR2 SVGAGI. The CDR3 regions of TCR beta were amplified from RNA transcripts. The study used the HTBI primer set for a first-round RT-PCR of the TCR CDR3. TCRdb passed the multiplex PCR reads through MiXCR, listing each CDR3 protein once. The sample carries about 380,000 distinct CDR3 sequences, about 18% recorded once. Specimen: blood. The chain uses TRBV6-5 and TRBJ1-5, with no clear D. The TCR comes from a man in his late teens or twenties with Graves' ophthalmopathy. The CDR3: CASSSTQPQHF. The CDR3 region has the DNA TGTGCCAGCAGTTCTACCCAGCCCCAGCATTTT.